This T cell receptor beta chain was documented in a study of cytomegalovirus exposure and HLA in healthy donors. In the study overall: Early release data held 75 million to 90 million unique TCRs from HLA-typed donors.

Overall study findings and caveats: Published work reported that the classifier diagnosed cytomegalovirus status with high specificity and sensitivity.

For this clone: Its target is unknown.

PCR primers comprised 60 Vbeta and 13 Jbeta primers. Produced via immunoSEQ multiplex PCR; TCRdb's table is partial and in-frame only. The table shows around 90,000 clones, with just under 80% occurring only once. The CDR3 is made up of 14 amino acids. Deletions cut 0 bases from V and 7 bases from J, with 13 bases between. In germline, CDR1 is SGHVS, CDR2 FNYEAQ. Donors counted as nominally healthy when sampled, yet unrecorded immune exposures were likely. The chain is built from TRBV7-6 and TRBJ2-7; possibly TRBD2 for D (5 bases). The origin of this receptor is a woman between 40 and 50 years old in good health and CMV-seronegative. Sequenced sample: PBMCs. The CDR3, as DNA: TGTGCCAGCAGCTTAGCGGGCAGTTCGGGGGAGCAGTACTTC. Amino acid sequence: CASSLAGSSGEQYF. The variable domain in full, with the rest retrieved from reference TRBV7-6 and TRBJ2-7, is GAGVSQSPRYKVTKRGQDVALRCDPISGHVSLYWYRQALGQGPEFLTYFNYEAQQDKSGLPNDRFSAERPEGSISTLTIQRTEQRDSAMYRCASSLAGSSGEQYFGPGTRLTVT.